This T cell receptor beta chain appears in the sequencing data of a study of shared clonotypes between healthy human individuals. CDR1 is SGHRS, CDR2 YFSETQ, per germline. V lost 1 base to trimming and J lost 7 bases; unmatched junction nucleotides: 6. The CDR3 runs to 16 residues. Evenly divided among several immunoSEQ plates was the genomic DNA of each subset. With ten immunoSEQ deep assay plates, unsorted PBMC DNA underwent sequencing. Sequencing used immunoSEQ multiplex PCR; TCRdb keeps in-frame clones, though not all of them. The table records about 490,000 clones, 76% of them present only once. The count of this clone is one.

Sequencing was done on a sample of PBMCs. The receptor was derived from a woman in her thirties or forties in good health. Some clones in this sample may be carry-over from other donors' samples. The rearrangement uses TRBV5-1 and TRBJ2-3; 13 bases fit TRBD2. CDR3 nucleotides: TGCGCCAGCAGCTTGAGAGGGACTAGCGGGACCAATACGCAGTATTTT. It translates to CASSLRGTSGTNTQYF. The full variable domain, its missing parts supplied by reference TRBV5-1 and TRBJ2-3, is KAGVTQTPRYLIKTRGQQVTLSCSPISGHRSVSWYQQTPGQGLQFLFEYFSETQRNKGNFPGRFSGRQFSNSRSEMNVSTLELGDSALYLCASSLRGTSGTNTQYFGPGTRLTVL.